A single T cell receptor beta chain is shown here with its context. Its antigen is unknown. Repertoires were generated with immunoSEQ multiplex PCR, while TCRdb's copy carries only in-frame clones and drops some. The sample comprises about 17,000 clones, 88% of which are singletons, and 0.94% rests with the top ten. This sample was taken from a study of T cells in pancreatic ductal adenocarcinoma. Study results and limitations: Comparisons of tumor and blood clonality may show falsely lower tumor diversity. Mean clonality was approximately 0.1 in tumors and around 0.065 in blood, not significantly different. The resected cohort was biased toward the minority with early-stage disease.

Looked up from germline, CDR1 is SGHRS and CDR2 is YFSETQ. This CDR3 contains 19 residues. The V end lost 0 bases, the J end lost 6 bases, and 26 bases lay between the germline ends. The selected patients with pancreatic ductal adenocarcinoma had surgery but no neoadjuvant therapy. Material for sequencing was PBMCs. This TCR derives from a human donor with pancreatic ductal adenocarcinoma. This chain joins TRBV5-1 and TRBJ2-3; tentatively, D is TRBD1 (5 bases). The CDR3 coding sequence is TGCGCCAGCAGCTTGGATTTCATAGGGGTGTTTCAGAACAGGGATACGCAGTATTTT. Translation gives CASSLDFIGVFQNRDTQYF.